A selection of T cell receptor beta chains follows, all from one sample in a study of T cells after yellow fever vaccination. One entry per CDR3 protein results from TCRdb running MiXCR on the 5' RACE reads. The sample records 100,000 to 150,000 distinct CDR3 sequences, over 8% being singletons. Sample: CD8+ T cells sorted from PBMCs, taken on the day of the yellow fever booster vaccination. These TCRs come from a man aged 18 to 29 who received the YFV17D yellow fever vaccine. The CDR3 runs from the conserved cysteine through the conserved F or W. A D gene is named only where the DNA matches it firmly. Rows may omit the clone size; those that give it use once, few, many or a size class.

>TRBV29-1|.|.|TRBJ2-7
CSVESSYEQYF
TGCAGCGTTGAATCCAGCTACGAGCAGTACTTC
>TRBV30|TRBD1|few|TRBJ2-7
CAWSLGTGTYEQYF
TGTGCCTGGAGCCTAGGGACAGGGACTTACGAGCAGTACTTC
>TRBV4-1|.|many|TRBJ2-1
CASRGGGVNEQFF
TGCGCCAGCAGAGGGGGAGGGGTCAATGAGCAGTTCTTC
>TRBV24-1|.|few|TRBJ1-1
CASFCQFRDTEAFF
TGTGCCAGTTTTTGTCAGTTTAGGGACACTGAAGCTTTCTTT
>TRBV25-1|TRBD2|few|TRBJ2-7
CASSDSLAGEQYF
TGTGCCAGCAGTGATTCACTAGCGGGGGAGCAGTACTTC
>TRBV5-5|.|.|TRBJ2-7
CASSLGGLVEQYF
TGTGCCAGCAGCCTCGGCGGCCTCGTTGAGCAGTACTTC
>TRBV27|.|few|TRBJ1-1
CASSSWDFLNTEAFF
TGTGCCAGCAGTTCTTGGGACTTTCTGAACACTGAAGCTTTCTTT
>TRBV11-1|TRBD2|few|TRBJ2-7
CASSIPGLAWSEEQYF
TGTGCCAGCAGCATCCCAGGACTAGCCTGGTCTGAGGAGCAGTACTTC
>TRBV7-6|.|.|TRBJ2-3
CASSFRTAYASTQYF
TGTGCCAGCAGCTTCAGGACAGCTTATGCGAGTACGCAGTATTTT
>TRBV6-2/TRBV6-3|TRBD1|.|TRBJ1-1
CAISSNRGLFEAFF
TGTGCCATCTCCTCCAACAGGGGGCTTTTTGAGGCTTTCTTT
>TRBV5-6|.|.|TRBJ2-7
CASSLGGAGDEQYF
TGTGCCAGCAGCTTGGGAGGGGCCGGGGACGAGCAGTACTTC
>TRBV2|.|few|TRBJ2-7
CASGRLGTYEQYF
TGTGCCAGCGGTCGACTAGGGACCTACGAGCAGTACTTC
>TRBV4-2|.|few|TRBJ2-7
CASSREQVYEQYF
TGTGCCAGCAGCCGAGAACAGGTATACGAGCAGTACTTC
>TRBV20-1|TRBD2|many|TRBJ2-5
CSARRTTSGGAGETQYF
TGCAGTGCTAGACGGACGACTAGCGGGGGGGCAGGAGAGACCCAGTACTTC
>TRBV9|TRBD1|few|TRBJ1-2
CASSLSGPTGTGERNGYTF
TGTGCCAGCAGCTTGAGCGGTCCGACCGGGACAGGGGAAAGGAATGGCTACACCTTC
>TRBV2|.|few|TRBJ2-2
CASSDRSGSTGELFF
TGTGCCAGCAGCGATCGCAGTGGGAGCACCGGGGAGCTGTTTTTT
>TRBV24-1|.|few|TRBJ1-1
CATSAGGNTEAFF
TGTGCCACCAGTGCCGGGGGGAACACTGAAGCTTTCTTT
>TRBV6-1|.|.|TRBJ1-5
CASSDIPDLVNQPQHF
TGTGCCAGCAGTGACATTCCGGACCTTGTCAATCAGCCCCAGCATTTT
>TRBV12-3/TRBV12-4|TRBD1|few|TRBJ1-1
CASSLTYGTGYTEAFF
TGTGCCAGCAGTCTCACATACGGGACAGGATACACTGAAGCTTTCTTT
>TRBV12-3/TRBV12-4|.|few|TRBJ1-2
CASSLAQGMDGYTF
TGTGCCAGCAGTTTAGCGCAGGGTATGGATGGCTACACCTTC
>TRBV7-2|.|few|TRBJ2-7
CASSLDFFYEQYF
TGTGCCAGCAGCTTAGATTTCTTTTACGAGCAGTACTTC
>TRBV5-1|.|many|TRBJ2-2
CASSPRGPGTGELFF
TGCGCCAGCAGCCCCAGGGGACCCGGCACCGGGGAGCTGTTTTTT
>TRBV27|.|.|TRBJ2-7
CASSLGGVSYEQYF
TGTGCCAGCAGTTTAGGAGGGGTATCCTACGAGCAGTACTTC
>TRBV10-3|.|.|TRBJ1-2
CAPQGVPFNYGYTF
TGTGCCCCCCAAGGCGTACCCTTTAACTATGGCTACACCTTC